This TCR beta chain originates from a study of blood T cell repertoires in COVID-19. On the study more broadly: The study drew acute and convalescent COVID-19 samples from the United States, Italy and Spain.

This clone has more than one count but fewer than ten. CDR3 length equals 16 residues. The germline gives CDR1 MNHEY, CDR2 SMNVEV (reference sequence). V trimming: 0 bases; J trimming: 3 bases; junction bases outside the gene matches: 7. Per the original data handling: Nucleated cell number was recorded as an estimate derived from reference gene primer amplification. TCRdb's table, derived via immunoSEQ multiplex PCR, lists solely in-frame clones and lacks some. V, J and clone size reflect that table, while D and trimming were determined from the DNA. The sample has about 350,000 clones, 88% seen once.

The source of this sequence is a woman in her twenties or thirties who had been exposed to COVID-19. The specimen sequenced was PBMCs or T cells enriched from blood (not recorded which). The genes are TRBV27 and TRBJ1-2, with 7 positions matching TRBD1. The DNA for the CDR3 is TGTGCCAGCAGTTTATCACGACAGGGACGGTACTATGGCTACACCTTC. It codes for CASSLSRQGRYYGYTF.